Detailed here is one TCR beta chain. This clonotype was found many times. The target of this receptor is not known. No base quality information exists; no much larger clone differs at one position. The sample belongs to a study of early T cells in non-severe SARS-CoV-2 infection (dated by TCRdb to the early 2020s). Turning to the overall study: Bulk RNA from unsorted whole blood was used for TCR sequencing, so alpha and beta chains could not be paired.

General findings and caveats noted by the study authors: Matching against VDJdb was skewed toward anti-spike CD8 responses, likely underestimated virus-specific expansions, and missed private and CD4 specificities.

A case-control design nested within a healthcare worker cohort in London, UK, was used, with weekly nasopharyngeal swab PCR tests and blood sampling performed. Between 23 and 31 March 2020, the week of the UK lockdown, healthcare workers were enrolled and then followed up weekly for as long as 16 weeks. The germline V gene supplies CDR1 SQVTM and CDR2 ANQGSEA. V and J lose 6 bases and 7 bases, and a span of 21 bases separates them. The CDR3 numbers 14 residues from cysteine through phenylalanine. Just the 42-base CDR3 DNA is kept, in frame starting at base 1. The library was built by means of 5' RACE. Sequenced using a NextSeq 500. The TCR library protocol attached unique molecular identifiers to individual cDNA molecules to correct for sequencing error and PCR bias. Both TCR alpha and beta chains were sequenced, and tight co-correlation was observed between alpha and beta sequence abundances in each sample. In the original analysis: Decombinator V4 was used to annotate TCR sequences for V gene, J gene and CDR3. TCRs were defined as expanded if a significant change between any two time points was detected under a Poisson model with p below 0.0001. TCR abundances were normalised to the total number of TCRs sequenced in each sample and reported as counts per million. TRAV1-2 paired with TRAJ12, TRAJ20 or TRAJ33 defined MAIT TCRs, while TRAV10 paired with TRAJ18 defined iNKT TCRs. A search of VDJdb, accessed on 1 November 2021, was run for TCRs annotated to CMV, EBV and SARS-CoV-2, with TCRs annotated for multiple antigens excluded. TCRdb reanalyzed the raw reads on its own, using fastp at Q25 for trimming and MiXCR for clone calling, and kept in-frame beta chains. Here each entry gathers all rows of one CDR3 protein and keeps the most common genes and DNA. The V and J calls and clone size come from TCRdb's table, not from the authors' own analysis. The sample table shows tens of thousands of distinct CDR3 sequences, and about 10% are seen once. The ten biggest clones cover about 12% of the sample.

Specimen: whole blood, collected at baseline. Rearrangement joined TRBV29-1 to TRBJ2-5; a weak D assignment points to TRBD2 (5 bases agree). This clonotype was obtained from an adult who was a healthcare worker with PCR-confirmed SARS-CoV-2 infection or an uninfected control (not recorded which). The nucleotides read TGCAGCGTCAACAGTATCGGGGTCGGAGGGACCCAGTACTTC. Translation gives CSVNSIGVGGTQYF. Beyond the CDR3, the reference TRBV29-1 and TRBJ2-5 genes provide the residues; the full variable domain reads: SAVISQKPSRDICQRGTSLTIQCQVDSQVTMMFWYRQQPGQSLTLIATANQGSEATYESGFVIDKFPISRPNLTFSTLTVSNMSPEDSSIYLCSVNSIGVGGTQYFGPGTRLLVL.